The rows below give T cell receptor beta chains drawn from one sample of a study of T cells after yellow fever vaccination. MiXCR, applied by TCRdb to the 5' RACE reads, yields one record per CDR3 protein. The sample has 500,000 to 650,000 distinct CDR3 sequences, about a sixth seen once. The sequenced sample was PBMCs, obtained 5 to 6 days after the first yellow fever vaccination. The source is a man between 18 and 29 years old who received the YFV17D yellow fever vaccine. Each CDR3 is given with its conserved first and last residue. A D gene is named only where the DNA matches it firmly. Clone size appears in some rows only: once, few, many, or a class for an expanded clone.

DNA	CDR3	J	size	D	V
TGTGCCAGCAGTTCGAAGGGGGGTGAGCAGTTCTTC	CASSSKGGEQFF	TRBJ2-1	.	.	TRBV12-3/TRBV12-4
TGTGCCGTCGGGACAGGGCCGGGTCAGCCCCAGCATTTT	CAVGTGPGQPQHF	TRBJ1-5	once	TRBD1	TRBV12-3/TRBV12-4
TGTGCCAGCAGCTACGATCGGGGAGCATACGAGCAGTACTTC	CASSYDRGAYEQYF	TRBJ2-7	.	.	TRBV6-5
TGTGCCAGCAGTTTAAGTGACCTTAATGAAAAACTGTTTTTT	CASSLSDLNEKLFF	TRBJ1-4	few	.	TRBV12-3/TRBV12-4
TGCAGCGGGGCGAGCACTGAAGCTTTCTTT	CSGASTEAFF	TRBJ1-1	many	.	TRBV29-1
TGTGCCAGCAGGCCGGACCTTAATGAGCAGTTCTTC	CASRPDLNEQFF	TRBJ2-1	.	.	TRBV6-6
TGCAGCGTTGATACAGGGGAGGACACTGAAGCTTTCTTT	CSVDTGEDTEAFF	TRBJ1-1	many	TRBD1	TRBV29-1
TGTGCCAGCAGTTCGCGATACAGGGGTAGCAATCAGCCCCAGCATTTT	CASSSRYRGSNQPQHF	TRBJ1-5	.	TRBD1	TRBV6-5
TGTGCCAGAACCGACAGAACACATACCGGGGAGCTGTTTTTT	CARTDRTHTGELFF	TRBJ2-2	.	.	TRBV2
TGTGCCAGCATGGGAAGTTTGGGGGACACTGAAGCTTTCTTT	CASMGSLGDTEAFF	TRBJ1-1	.	.	TRBV6-1
TGCAGCGTTCGGGACAGGGGCCCGATCAATGAGCAGTTCTTC	CSVRDRGPINEQFF	TRBJ2-1	.	TRBD1	TRBV29-1
TGTGCCAGCAGCTTGGCCGGGGACAGGGCCCACTATGGCTACACCTTC	CASSLAGDRAHYGYTF	TRBJ1-2	.	TRBD1	TRBV5-4
TGTGCCAGCAAGGGGGCGTCCTACAATGAGCAGTTCTTC	CASKGASYNEQFF	TRBJ2-1	.	TRBD1	TRBV28
TGCGCCAGCAGCCAAGATCTGCCGGGAAGAGATACGCAGTATTTT	CASSQDLPGRDTQYF	TRBJ2-3	few	.	TRBV4-1
TGCGCCAGCAGCGGGCTCGGAACAGGACAAGAGACCCAGTACTTC	CASSGLGTGQETQYF	TRBJ2-5	few	.	TRBV4-1
TGTGCCAGCAGTTTAGGCGGGGGGGCCACTGGTGAGCAGTTCTTC	CASSLGGGATGEQFF	TRBJ2-1	.	TRBD2	TRBV27
TGTGCCATCAGTGACAGTTATCAGCCCCAGCATTTT	CAISDSYQPQHF	TRBJ1-5	many	.	TRBV10-3
TGTGCCAGCAGCCACGTACCTTTGGAGCAGTACTTC	CASSHVPLEQYF	TRBJ2-7	few	.	TRBV16
TGTGCCAGCTCCCAGGCGGGGGAGGCCTCTGGGGCCAACGTCCTGACTTTC	CASSQAGEASGANVLTF	TRBJ2-6	.	TRBD2	TRBV18
TGTGCCAGCAGTTATTGGGGGGCTAGAGAATCACCCCTCCACTTT	CASSYWGARESPLHF	TRBJ1-6	.	.	TRBV6-5
TGCGCCAGCAGCCCGGACTCCTACAATGAGCAGTTCTTC	CASSPDSYNEQFF	TRBJ2-1	many	.	TRBV5-1
TGTGCCAGCAGCGACACGACTAGCGGGGGGGCGAGCTCCTACAATGAGCAGTTCTTC	CASSDTTSGGASSYNEQFF	TRBJ2-1	.	TRBD2	TRBV4-2
TGCAGCGTTGAAGGGTTTACACAACAAGAGACCCAGTACTTC	CSVEGFTQQETQYF	TRBJ2-5	.	.	TRBV29-1
TGTGCCAGCAGCTTGGTTTTATTCGGGACTCACGACACTGAAGCTTTCTTT	CASSLVLFGTHDTEAFF	TRBJ1-1	.	.	TRBV5-6
TGTGCCAGTGACTATACGTACCAAGAGACCCAGTACTTC	CASDYTYQETQYF	TRBJ2-5	few	.	TRBV2
TGCAGCACTCGACTAGCGGACCACAATGAGCAGTTCTTC	CSTRLADHNEQFF	TRBJ2-1	.	TRBD2	TRBV29-1
TGCGCCAGCAGCCAAGAGGAACGGGGGTTCTATGGCTACACCTTC	CASSQEERGFYGYTF	TRBJ1-2	.	.	TRBV4-1
TGTGCCAGCAGCCGAAGTGGCGGCACAGATACGCAGTATTTT	CASSRSGGTDTQYF	TRBJ2-3	many	.	TRBV7-3
TGTGCCAGCAGAACAGGAATAAGGGAGACCCAGTACTTC	CASRTGIRETQYF	TRBJ2-5	.	.	TRBV11-2
TGTGCCAGCAGTTACTCCACTAGCGGCGGACCGTACCAAGAGACCCAGTACTTC	CASSYSTSGGPYQETQYF	TRBJ2-5	few	TRBD2	TRBV6-5
TGCGCCAGCAGCTTGGCCGCGACAGGGGGAACAGATACGCAGTATTTT	CASSLAATGGTDTQYF	TRBJ2-3	many	TRBD1	TRBV5-1
TGTGCCAGCAGACCATCTTGGCTAGCGGGGACCGGGGAGCTGTTTTTT	CASRPSWLAGTGELFF	TRBJ2-2	many	TRBD2	TRBV12-3/TRBV12-4
TGTGCCAGCTCACCCGTCAGCGGGGAAGTTGAGCAGTTCTTC	CASSPVSGEVEQFF	TRBJ2-1	many	TRBD2	TRBV18
TGTGCCAGCAGTGAAGCGAGGGAGTCGCACTATGGCTACACCTTC	CASSEARESHYGYTF	TRBJ1-2	few	.	TRBV6-1
TGTGCCAGCTCACCACCTGCCGGGACAGGGGGCATTGCAGAGACCCAGTACTTC	CASSPPAGTGGIAETQYF	TRBJ2-5	.	TRBD1	TRBV18
TGCAGTGGTAGACGTGAGAACACCGGGGAGCTGTTTTTT	CSGRRENTGELFF	TRBJ2-2	few	.	TRBV20-1
TGTGCCAGCAGGTCAGGAGGGGGTAACACAGATACGCAGTATTTT	CASRSGGGNTDTQYF	TRBJ2-3	.	.	TRBV12-3/TRBV12-4
TGTGCCAGCAGCACGCGGGGGGGCCTGGAGACCCAGTACTTC	CASSTRGGLETQYF	TRBJ2-5	few	TRBD2	TRBV4-2
TGTGCCAGCAGCTTCTACTACGGCATCTTCAATGAGCAGTTCTTC	CASSFYYGIFNEQFF	TRBJ2-1	few	.	TRBV7-2
TGTGCCAGCAGCTTACGGCTAGCGGGGGGGCGGATGTTCTTC	CASSLRLAGGRMFF	TRBJ2-1	few	TRBD2	TRBV7-2
TGTGCCAGCAACCTGAGGGGCGGGGGAGGCACTGAAGCTTTCTTT	CASNLRGGGGTEAFF	TRBJ1-1	.	.	TRBV12-3/TRBV12-4
TGTGCCAGCAGCCGTAGCGGGGGACACAATGAGCAGTTCTTC	CASSRSGGHNEQFF	TRBJ2-1	few	TRBD2	TRBV9
TGTGCCAGCAGTTTAGGGAACAGCGCAGCCTATGGCTACACCTTC	CASSLGNSAAYGYTF	TRBJ1-2	.	.	TRBV12-3/TRBV12-4
TGTGCCAGCAGTGAACACACAGGGGGAGAGACCCAGTACTTC	CASSEHTGGETQYF	TRBJ2-5	.	TRBD1	TRBV2
TGCGCCAGCAGCTTCCGGGACCGATACAATGAGCAGTTCTTC	CASSFRDRYNEQFF	TRBJ2-1	few	.	TRBV5-1
TGTGCCAGCAGCTTACGGGACCTGGGCCCTGAAGCTTTCTTT	CASSLRDLGPEAFF	TRBJ1-1	.	.	TRBV5-6
TGCGCCAGCAGCCAAGATGGACAGGGTATCTATGAGCAGTTCTTC	CASSQDGQGIYEQFF	TRBJ2-1	.	TRBD1	TRBV4-3